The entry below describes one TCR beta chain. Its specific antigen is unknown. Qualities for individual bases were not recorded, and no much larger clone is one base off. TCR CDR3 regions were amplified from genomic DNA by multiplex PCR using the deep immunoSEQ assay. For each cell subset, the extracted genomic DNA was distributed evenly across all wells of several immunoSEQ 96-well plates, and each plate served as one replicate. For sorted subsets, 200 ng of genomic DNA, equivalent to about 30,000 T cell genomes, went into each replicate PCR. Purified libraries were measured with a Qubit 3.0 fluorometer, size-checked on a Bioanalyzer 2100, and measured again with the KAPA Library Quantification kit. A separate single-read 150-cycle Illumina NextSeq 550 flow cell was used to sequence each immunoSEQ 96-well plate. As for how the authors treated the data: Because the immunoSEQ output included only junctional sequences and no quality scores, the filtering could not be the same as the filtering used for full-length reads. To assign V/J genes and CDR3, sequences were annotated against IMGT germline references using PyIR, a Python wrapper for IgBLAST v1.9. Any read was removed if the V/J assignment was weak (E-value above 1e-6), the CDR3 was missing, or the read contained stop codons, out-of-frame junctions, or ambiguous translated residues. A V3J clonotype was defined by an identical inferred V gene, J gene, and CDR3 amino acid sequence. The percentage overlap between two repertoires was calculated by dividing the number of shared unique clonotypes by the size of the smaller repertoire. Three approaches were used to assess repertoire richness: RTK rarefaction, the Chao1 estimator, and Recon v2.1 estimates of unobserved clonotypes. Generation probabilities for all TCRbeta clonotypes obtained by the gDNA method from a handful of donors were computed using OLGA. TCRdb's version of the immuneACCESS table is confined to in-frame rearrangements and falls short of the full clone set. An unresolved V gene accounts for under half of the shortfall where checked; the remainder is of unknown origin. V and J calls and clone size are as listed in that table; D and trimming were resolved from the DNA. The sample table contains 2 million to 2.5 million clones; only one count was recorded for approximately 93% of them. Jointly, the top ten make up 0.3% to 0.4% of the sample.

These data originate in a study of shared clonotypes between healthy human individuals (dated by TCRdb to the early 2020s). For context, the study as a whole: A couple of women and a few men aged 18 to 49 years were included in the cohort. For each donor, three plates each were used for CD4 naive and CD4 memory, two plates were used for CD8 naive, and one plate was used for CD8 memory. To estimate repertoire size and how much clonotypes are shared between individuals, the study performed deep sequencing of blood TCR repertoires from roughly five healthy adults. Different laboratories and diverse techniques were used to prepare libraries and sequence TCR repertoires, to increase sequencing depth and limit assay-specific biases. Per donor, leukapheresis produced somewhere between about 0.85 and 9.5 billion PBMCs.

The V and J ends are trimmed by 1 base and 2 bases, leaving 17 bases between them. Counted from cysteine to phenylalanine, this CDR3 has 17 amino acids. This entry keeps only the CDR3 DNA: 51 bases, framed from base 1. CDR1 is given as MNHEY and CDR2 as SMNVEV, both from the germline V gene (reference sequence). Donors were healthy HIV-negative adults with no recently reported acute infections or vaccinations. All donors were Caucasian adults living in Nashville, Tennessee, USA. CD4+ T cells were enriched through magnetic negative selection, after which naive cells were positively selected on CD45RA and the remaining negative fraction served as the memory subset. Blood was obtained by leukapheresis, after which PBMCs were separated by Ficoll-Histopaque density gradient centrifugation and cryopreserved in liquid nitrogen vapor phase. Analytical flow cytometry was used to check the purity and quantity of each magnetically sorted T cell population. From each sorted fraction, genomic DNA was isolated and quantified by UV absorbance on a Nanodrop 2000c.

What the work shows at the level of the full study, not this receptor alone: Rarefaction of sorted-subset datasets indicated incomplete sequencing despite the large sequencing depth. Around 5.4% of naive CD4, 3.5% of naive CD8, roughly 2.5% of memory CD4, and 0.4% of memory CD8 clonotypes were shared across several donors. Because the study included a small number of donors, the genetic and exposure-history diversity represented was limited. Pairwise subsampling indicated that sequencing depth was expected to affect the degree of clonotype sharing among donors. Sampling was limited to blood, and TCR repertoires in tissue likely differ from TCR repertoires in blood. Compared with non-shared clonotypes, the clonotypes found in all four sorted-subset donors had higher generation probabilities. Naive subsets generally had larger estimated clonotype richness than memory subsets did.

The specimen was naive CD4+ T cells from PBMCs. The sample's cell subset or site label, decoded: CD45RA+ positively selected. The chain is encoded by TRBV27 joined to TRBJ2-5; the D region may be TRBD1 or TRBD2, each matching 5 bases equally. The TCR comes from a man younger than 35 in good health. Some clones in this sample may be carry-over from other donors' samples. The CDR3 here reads CASSLFGGWGFQETQYF. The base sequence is TGTGCCAGCAGTTTATTTGGGGGATGGGGCTTTCAAGAGACCCAGTACTTC.